This entry describes one TCR beta chain. The data originate from a study of blood T cell repertoires in COVID-19. About the study: The origin of the acute and convalescent COVID-19 samples was the United States, Italy and Spain. PBMCs, B-cell-depleted T cells, or T cells were the source of the cDNA or gDNA that made up the material.

As processed by the authors: The authors estimated nucleated cell counts from reference gene primer amplification. Sequencing used immunoSEQ multiplex PCR; TCRdb keeps in-frame clones, though not all of them. The DNA gave D and trimming, while V, J and clone size come from that table. The table includes around 230,000 clones, 82% detected once. V lost 5 bases to trimming and J lost 2 bases; unmatched junction nucleotides: 8. In germline, CDR1 is SGHAT, CDR2 FQNNGV. This CDR3 has 17 amino acids. This chain joins TRBV11-2 and TRBJ2-7; TRBD2 matches at 14 bases. The material sequenced was peripheral blood. This receptor was identified in a woman aged 60-75 years with active or convalescent COVID-19. CDR3 loop: CASSLSGLAGGTYEQYF. The CDR3 region has the DNA TGTGCCAGCAGCCTATCAGGACTAGCGGGGGGAACCTACGAGCAGTACTTC. Complete variable domain (other parts from reference TRBV11-2 and TRBJ2-7): EAGVAQSPRYKIIEKRQSVAFWCNPISGHATLYWYQQILGQGPKLLIQFQNNGVVDDSQLPKDRFSAERLKGVDSTLKIQPAKLEDSAVYLCASSLSGLAGGTYEQYFGPGTRLTVT.